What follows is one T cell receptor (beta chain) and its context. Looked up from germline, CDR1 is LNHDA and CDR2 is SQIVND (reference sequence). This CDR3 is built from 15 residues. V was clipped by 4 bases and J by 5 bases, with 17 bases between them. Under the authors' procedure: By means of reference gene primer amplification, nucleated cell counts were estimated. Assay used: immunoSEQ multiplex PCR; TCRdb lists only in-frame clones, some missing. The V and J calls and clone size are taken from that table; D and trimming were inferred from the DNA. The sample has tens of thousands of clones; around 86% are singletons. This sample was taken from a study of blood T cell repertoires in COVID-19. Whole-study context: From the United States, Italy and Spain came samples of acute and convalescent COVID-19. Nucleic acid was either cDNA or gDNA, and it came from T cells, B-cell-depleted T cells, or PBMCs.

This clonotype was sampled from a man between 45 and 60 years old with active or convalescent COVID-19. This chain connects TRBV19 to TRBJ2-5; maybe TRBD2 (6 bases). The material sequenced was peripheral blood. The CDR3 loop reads CASSNPGGAKETQYF. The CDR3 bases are TGTGCCAGTAGTAACCCAGGAGGGGCTAAGGAGACCCAGTACTTC.